This entry lists 23 T cell receptor beta chains sequenced from one sample in a study of blood T cell repertoires in COVID-19. Sequencing was performed with immunoSEQ multiplex PCR; in TCRdb, only in-frame clones are kept and a portion is missing. The table records 120,000 or so clones, 80% of them present only once. The source material was peripheral blood. The receptors originated from a human donor in a cohort sampled during active COVID-19.

This clone has a handful of counts. V is TRBV19 and J is TRBJ2-3; TRBD1 aligns across 9 bases. Germline V gene data show CDR1 as LNHDA and CDR2 as SQIVND (reference sequence). V lost 8 bases, J lost 6 bases, and 9 bases stayed unmatched. The CDR3 covers 14 residues. The CDR3 sequence is CASRRDRAADTQYF. CDR3 sequence (DNA): TGTGCCAGTCGCCGGGACAGGGCCGCGGATACGCAGTATTTT.

This rearrangement joins TRBV3-1 (or the pseudogene TRBV3-2) to TRBJ2-6; D may be TRBD1 (5 bases). Per the germline V gene, CDR1 is LGHDT and CDR2 is YNNKEL (reference sequence). V dropped 4 bases and J dropped 1 base, with 20 bases sitting between them. The CDR3 spans 19 residues. The CDR3 DNA is TGTGCCAGCAGCCCACGGAGCAGGGCCCCAACATCTGGGGCCAACGTCCTGACTTTC. Translating it yields CASSPRSRAPTSGANVLTF.

Only one count was recorded for this clone. The chain recombines TRBV18 with TRBJ1-2; 8 nucleotides agree with TRBD1. V was pared by 4 bases and J by 5 bases, with 12 bases of the junction left unmatched. Per germline, CDR1 KGHSH and CDR2 LQKENI. The CDR3 length is 16 residues. DNA for the CDR3: TGTGCCAGCTCACGAACACCGACAGGGGTGGGTTATGGCTACACCTTC. It specifies CASSRTPTGVGYGYTF.

The V call is TRBV10-3, the J call TRBJ2-1; a possible D gene is TRBD1 (6 bases). Germline CDR1 and CDR2: ENHRY and SYGVKD. The CDR3 consists of 15 residues. Trimming took 1 base from V and 5 from J, leaving 12 bases between them. The CDR3 here is CAISEYQGSHNEQFF. As DNA, the CDR3 is TGTGCCATCAGTGAGTACCAGGGGTCCCACAATGAGCAGTTCTTC.

This chain joins TRBV2 and TRBJ1-6; 10 nucleotides line up with TRBD1. Losses at the gene ends were 3 bases for V and 9 bases for J; bases not matched to a gene: 5. CDR3 length equals 15 residues. Germline CDR1 is SNHLY and CDR2 is FYNNEI. CDR3 protein: CASSDDRGRGSPLHF. The CDR3, as DNA: TGTGCCAGCAGTGATGACAGGGGGCGCGGTTCACCCCTCCACTTT.

This clone was seen only a few times. The same CDR3 arises from other DNA sequences in this sample as well. The chain combines TRBV27 with TRBJ1-5; the match to TRBD1 covers 10 bases. V shed 5 bases and J 5 bases; nucleotides not matched to a gene: 3. This CDR3 spans 14 amino acids. Germline assignment: CDR1 MNHEY and CDR2 SMNVEV (reference sequence). The CDR3 sequence: CASSRDRGHQPQHF. CDR3 nucleotide sequence: TGTGCCAGCAGTAGGGACAGGGGACATCAGCCCCAGCATTTT.

The chain is built from TRBV28 and TRBJ1-5; tentative D call: TRBD1 (6 bases). This CDR3 region has 15 residues. The V end lost 7 bases, the J end lost 1 base, and 14 bases lay between the germline ends. The V gene's germline CDR1 is MDHEN and CDR2 SYDVKM. CDR3 bases: TGTGCCAGCACCACGTACAGGGTAAGCAATCAGCCCCAGCATTTT. It codes for CASTTYRVSNQPQHF.

This clone has more than one count but fewer than ten. The rearrangement links TRBV7-9 to TRBJ1-4; D uncertain. The CDR3 runs to 15 residues. Germline assignment: CDR1 SEHNR and CDR2 FQNEAQ (reference sequence). With 2 bases removed from V and 0 bases from J, the gap between germline ends came to 7 bases. The CDR3 reads CASSLSRPTNEKLFF. CDR3 DNA sequence: TGTGCCAGCAGCTTAAGCAGGCCAACTAATGAAAAACTGTTTTTT.

The chain joins TRBV23-1 to TRBJ2-2; 7 bases agree with TRBD1. TRBV23-1 is marked as an open reading frame, function uncertain. V lost 4 bases, J lost 1 base, and 6 bases stayed unmatched. CDR3 length equals 16 residues. CDR3 nucleotide sequence: TGCGCCAGCAGTCTCTATTGGACAGGGAACACCGGGGAGCTGTTTTTT. Translating it yields CASSLYWTGNTGELFF.

This chain links TRBV12-3 or TRBV12-4 with TRBJ1-1; no firm D call. Trimming took off 6 bases at V and 8 bases at J, with 10 bases between the two ends. The CDR3 covers 11 residues. CDR3 in DNA: TGTGCCAGCAGGGGAGACGGAGAAGCTTTCTTT. It is translated as CASRGDGEAFF.

V and J are TRBV2 and TRBJ1-6; unclear D gene. The V and J ends lost 6 bases and 0 bases respectively, with 3 bases between them. CDR3 length equals 13 residues. CDR1 SNHLY and CDR2 FYNNEI come from the germline V gene. This CDR3 reads CASRSSYNSPLHF. For the CDR3, the DNA is TGTGCCAGCAGGAGCTCCTATAATTCACCCCTCCACTTT.

Concerning this clone: This sample also contains other DNA sequences that code for the same CDR3. The V gene is TRBV19, the J gene TRBJ1-5, with TRBD1 matching over 7 bases. Germline assignment: CDR1 LNHDA and CDR2 SQIVND (reference sequence). The V segment lost 7 bases and the J segment 0 bases; nucleotides outside the gene matches: 0. CDR3 length equals 13 residues. The CDR3 region has the DNA TGTGCCAGTAACAGGGGTAGCAATCAGCCCCAGCATTTT. Amino acid sequence: CASNRGSNQPQHF.

The V gene is TRBV11-2, the J gene TRBJ1-4; D is unclear. V was cut by 5 bases and J by 5 bases, with 12 bases left in between. The CDR3 consists of 14 residues. Germline V gene lookup returns CDR1 SGHAT and CDR2 FQNNGV. The CDR3 coding sequence is TGTGCCAGCAGCAGAGATACGATCAATGAAAAACTGTTTTTT. This gives the protein CASSRDTINEKLFF. Based on the CDR3 plus reference TRBV11-2 and TRBJ1-4, the full variable domain is EAGVAQSPRYKIIEKRQSVAFWCNPISGHATLYWYQQILGQGPKLLIQFQNNGVVDDSQLPKDRFSAERLKGVDSTLKIQPAKLEDSAVYLCASSRDTINEKLFFGSGTQLSVL.

This clone has a handful of counts. The chain has TRBV5-6 and TRBJ1-3; D gene uncertain. CDR1 SGHDT and CDR2 YYEEEE come from the germline V gene. The V and J ends lost 0 bases and 3 bases respectively, with 13 bases between them. The CDR3 length is 16 residues. Here the CDR3 DNA reads TGTGCCAGCAGCTTGGGGCATGGAGTGGTTGGAAACACCATATATTTT. This encodes CASSLGHGVVGNTIYF. The variable domain in full, completed from reference TRBV5-6 and TRBJ1-3, reads DAGVTQSPTHLIKTRGQQVTLRCSPKSGHDTVSWYQQALGQGPQFIFQYYEEEERQRGNFPDRFSGHQFPNYSSELNVNALLLGDSALYLCASSLGHGVVGNTIYFGEGSWLTVV.

The chain has TRBV30 and TRBJ2-2; 16 bases match TRBD2. CDR1 and CDR2 (germline): GTSNPN, SVGIG (reference sequence). The V segment lost 1 base and the J segment 2 bases; nucleotides outside the gene matches: 10. The CDR3 totals 20 residues. The CDR3 DNA follows: TGTGCCTGGAGTGCAACCTTGGGACTAGCGGGGGGGCCAAACACCGGGGAGCTGTTTTTT. Encoded protein: CAWSATLGLAGGPNTGELFF.

The chain is built from TRBV29-1 and TRBJ2-3; D possibly corresponds to TRBD2 (5 bases). CDR1 is SQVTM, CDR2 ANQGSEA, per germline. CDR3 length: 12 residues. Trimming took off 5 bases at V and 4 bases at J, with 10 bases between the two ends. The CDR3 sequence is CSVHPGADTQYF. The CDR3 nucleotides are TGCAGCGTTCACCCCGGGGCAGATACGCAGTATTTT.

The rearrangement uses TRBV28 and TRBJ1-5; 12 bases agree with TRBD1. Trimming cost V 6 bases and J 5 bases; bases outside gene matches: 5. Germline V lookup: CDR1 MDHEN, CDR2 SYDVKM. CDR3 length: 15 residues. The CDR3 sequence is CASRRGTGGHQPQHF. CDR3 DNA: TGTGCCAGCAGGCGAGGGACAGGGGGCCATCAGCCCCAGCATTTT. Looking up the rest from reference TRBV28 and TRBJ1-5 gives the full variable domain: DVKVTQSSRYLVKRTGEKVFLECVQDMDHENMFWYRQDPGLGLRLIYFSYDVKMKEKGDIPEGYSVSREKKERFSLILESASTNQTSMYLCASRRGTGGHQPQHFGDGTRLSIL.

The J gene is TRBJ2-7, the V gene TRBV7-3; 9 bases match TRBD2. The V gene's germline CDR1 is SGHTA and CDR2 FQGTGA. CDR3 length: 16 amino acids. V lost 5 bases to trimming and J lost 0 bases; unmatched junction nucleotides: 8. The CDR3 loop is CASSPSMTSGSYEQYF. In DNA form, the CDR3 reads TGTGCCAGCAGCCCAAGCATGACTAGCGGCTCCTACGAGCAGTACTTC.

DNA of the CDR3: TGTGCCAGCAGGGGGGGGACTGAAGCTTTCTTT. Its translation is CASRGGTEAFF. The chain is built from TRBV25-1 and TRBJ1-1; TRBD1 is a possible D gene (5 bases). Germline CDR1 and CDR2: MGHDK and SYGVNS. The CDR3 has 11 residues. The V end lost 6 bases, the J end lost 5 bases, and 7 bases lay between the germline ends.

The chain employs TRBV5-1 and TRBJ2-1; D remains ambiguous. This CDR3 spans 15 amino acids. Trimming shortened V by 1 base and J by 0 bases, and 8 bases separated the two germline ends. Germline CDR1 reads SGHRS; CDR2 reads YFSETQ. The chain's CDR3 is CASSLSGVSYNEQFF. The CDR3 DNA reads as TGCGCCAGCAGCTTGTCAGGTGTCTCCTACAATGAGCAGTTCTTC.

The chain uses TRBV7-3 and TRBJ2-3; 8 bases fit TRBD2. Germline V gene lookup returns CDR1 SGHTA and CDR2 FQGTGA. This CDR3 is 17 amino acids long. J lost 2 bases, V lost 2 bases, and 9 bases had no gene match. The CDR3 DNA follows: TGTGCCAGCAGCTTAGGACCCCAGCGGGGGATCACAGATACGCAGTATTTT. Translation gives CASSLGPQRGITDTQYF. Supplemented by reference TRBV7-3 and TRBJ2-3, the full variable domain reads GAGVSQTPSNKVTEKGKYVELRCDPISGHTALYWYRQSLGQGPEFLIYFQGTGAADDSGLPNDRFFAVRPEGSVSTLKIQRTERGDSAVYLCASSLGPQRGITDTQYFGPGTRLTVL.

The CDR3 sequence: CASRAGGAGETQYF. The DNA for the CDR3 is TGTGCCAGTAGGGCAGGGGGCGCTGGGGAGACCCAGTACTTC. V is TRBV19 and J is TRBJ2-5, with TRBD1 matching over 8 bases. CDR3 length: 14 amino acids. V was pared by 6 bases and J by 5 bases, with 8 bases of the junction left unmatched. Germline CDR1 is LNHDA and CDR2 is SQIVND (reference sequence).

This chain connects TRBV7-8 to TRBJ1-1, with D unresolved. Trimming took off 0 bases at V and 3 bases at J, with 11 bases between the two ends. This CDR3 is built from 15 residues. Germline lookup yields CDR1 SGHVS and CDR2 FQNEAQ. The CDR3 loop reads CASSLARSGDTEAFF. For the CDR3, the DNA is TGTGCCAGCAGCTTAGCCCGCTCCGGGGACACTGAAGCTTTCTTT.